The 22 T cell receptor beta chains given below trace back to one sample, sequenced in a study of T cell changes during pregnancy in multiple sclerosis. TCRdb's table, derived via immunoSEQ multiplex PCR, lists solely in-frame clones and lacks some. Of fewer than 55,000 clones listed, 75% to 90% are singletons. The starting material was peripheral blood, obtained in the second trimester of pregnancy. The receptor source for this set is a female donor in good health, enrolled as a control in a pregnancy study.

In DNA, the CDR3 is TGTGCCAGCCCTCCGGGGAGGGGAGAGACCCAGTACTTC. This gives the protein CASPPGRGETQYF. The rearrangement links TRBV6-1 to TRBJ2-5; 7 positions agree with TRBD2. Trimming at V came to 8 bases and at J to 4 bases, leaving 7 bases not matched to a gene. The CDR3 covers 13 residues. Looked up from germline, CDR1 is MNHNS and CDR2 is SASEGT.

The chain employs TRBV4-3 and TRBJ1-2; D is unclear. Trimming stripped 1 base from V and 2 bases from J, with 17 bases between. CDR1 and CDR2 from the germline V gene are LGHNA and YSLEER. The CDR3 extends over 17 amino acids. The CDR3 region is CASSQGAKRTLNYGYTF. CDR3 coding DNA: TGCGCCAGCAGCCAAGGAGCCAAGAGAACCCTCAACTATGGCTACACCTTC.

V is TRBV9 and J is TRBJ2-3; 12 bases map to TRBD2. V lost 3 bases, J lost 3 bases, and 5 bases stayed unmatched. CDR3 length: 16 amino acids. Looked up from germline, CDR1 is SGDLS and CDR2 is YYNGEE. The CDR3 is CASSATSGGLTDTQYF. DNA for the CDR3: TGTGCCAGCAGCGCGACTAGCGGGGGCTTGACAGATACGCAGTATTTT.

The chain recombines TRBV5-4 with TRBJ2-1, with 9 bases aligning to TRBD1. J lost 7 bases, V lost 0 bases, and 5 bases had no gene match. Per germline, CDR1 SGHNT and CDR2 YYREEE (reference sequence). The CDR3 sequence is 15 residues long. The CDR3 sequence is CASSLEGTGRNEQFF. The CDR3 coding sequence is TGTGCCAGCAGCTTGGAAGGGACAGGGAGGAATGAGCAGTTCTTC.

A few counts support this clone. V usage is TRBV7-9 and J usage is TRBJ2-3; 11 positions match TRBD2. V lost 5 bases, J lost 0 bases, and 7 bases stayed unmatched. Germline CDR1 SEHNR, CDR2 FQNEAQ (reference sequence). CDR3 size: 17 residues. The CDR3: CASSLGTSGLSTDTQYF. CDR3 bases: TGTGCCAGCAGCCTGGGGACTAGCGGACTAAGCACAGATACGCAGTATTTT.

The chain is built from TRBV27 and TRBJ1-1, with 8 bases that match TRBD1. Losses at the gene ends were 3 bases for V and 1 base for J; bases not matched to a gene: 4. This CDR3 has 15 residues. Germline lookup yields CDR1 MNHEY and CDR2 SMNVEV (reference sequence). CDR3 sequence reads: CASSLRTGQNTEAFF. As DNA, the CDR3 is TGTGCCAGCAGTTTGCGGACAGGGCAGAACACTGAAGCTTTCTTT.

This sequence joins TRBV19 and TRBJ1-4, with a possible D match to TRBD1 (6 bases). This CDR3 region has 13 residues. The ends were cut back, 6 bases at V and 6 bases at J, with 11 bases in the middle. CDR1 and CDR2 from the germline V gene are LNHDA and SQIVND (reference sequence). The CDR3 sequence is CASRTGRYEKLFF. Written as DNA, the CDR3 is TGTGCCAGTAGAACAGGGAGATATGAAAAACTGTTTTTT.

This sequence joins TRBV5-1 and TRBJ1-1, with D uncertain. Germline V gene data show CDR1 as SGHRS and CDR2 as YFSETQ. The CDR3 runs to 15 residues. Trimming took 4 bases from V and 5 from J, leaving 18 bases between them. CDR3 protein: CASSLEITVGTEAFF. The CDR3 nucleotides are TGCGCCAGCAGCCTGGAGATCACAGTGGGTACTGAAGCTTTCTTT.

The chain couples TRBV7-2 to TRBJ2-7; 7 bases fit TRBD1. This CDR3 contains 15 residues. The trim removed 1 base at V and 2 bases at J, leaving 5 bases unmatched. CDR1 SGHTA and CDR2 FQGNSA come from the germline V gene. The CDR3 loop is CASSLGAGGPYEQYF. CDR3 bases: TGTGCCAGCAGCTTAGGAGCAGGGGGACCCTACGAGCAGTACTTC.

The chain recombines TRBV27 with TRBJ2-1; weak D call: TRBD2 (6 bases). This CDR3 comprises 13 residues. The germline gives CDR1 MNHEY, CDR2 SMNVEV (reference sequence). Trimming removed 6 bases from V and 2 bases from J, with 8 bases in between. The CDR3 region is CASRGTAYNEQFF. The CDR3 DNA follows: TGTGCCAGCAGGGGGACTGCCTACAATGAGCAGTTCTTC.

The chain links TRBV7-6 to TRBJ1-1; D is uncertain. The CDR3 has 13 amino acids. Trimming stripped 5 bases from V and 5 bases from J, with 12 bases between. The germline V gene encodes CDR1 SGHVS and CDR2 FNYEAQ. The CDR3 sequence: CASSPSRDTEAFF. The CDR3 region has the DNA TGTGCCAGCAGCCCTAGTCGGGATACTGAAGCTTTCTTT.

This chain uses TRBV29-1 with TRBJ1-5, with TRBD1 as a possible D gene (5 bases). Germline CDR1 SQVTM, CDR2 ANQGSEA. CDR3 length: 13 residues. Deletions cut 6 bases from V and 6 bases from J, with 15 bases between. The chain's CDR3 is CSVGLVGGQPQHF. The CDR3 DNA reads TGCAGCGTGGGGCTGGTCGGGGGTCAGCCCCAGCATTTT.

V usage is TRBV19 and J usage is TRBJ2-7, with 14 bases matching TRBD2. V gave up 5 bases and J gave up 7 bases; unmatched junction bases: 13. The CDR3 sequence is 17 residues long. In germline, CDR1 is LNHDA, CDR2 SQIVND (reference sequence). In nucleotides, the CDR3 is TGTGCCAGTAGTGGAGCCGGGACTAGCGGGGGAGTACGGGAGCAGTACTTC. The encoded protein is CASSGAGTSGGVREQYF.

This sequence joins TRBV28 and TRBJ1-2, with unresolved D. This CDR3 is 14 amino acids long. Germline V gives CDR1 MDHEN, CDR2 SYDVKM. The V and J ends lost 4 bases and 5 bases respectively, with 14 bases between them. The CDR3 DNA follows: TGTGCCAGCAGTTCCCTAGTAGGCCTATATGGCTACACCTTC. Protein sequence: CASSSLVGLYGYTF.

This chain connects TRBV29-1 to TRBJ2-3, with 8 bases identical to TRBD2. The V gene end was trimmed by 7 bases and the J gene end by 4 bases; junction bases not matched to a gene: 10. The CDR3 is made up of 14 amino acids. The germline gives CDR1 SQVTM, CDR2 ANQGSEA. CDR3 amino acids: CSAGGGLGPDTQYF. The CDR3, as DNA: TGCAGCGCCGGCGGGGGGTTGGGGCCAGATACGCAGTATTTT.

The chain employs TRBV30 and TRBJ2-3, with D possibly TRBD2 on 6 matching bases. CDR3 size: 17 residues. Germline V gives CDR1 GTSNPN, CDR2 SVGIG (reference sequence). Trimming removed 1 base from V and 0 bases from J, with 17 bases in between. For the CDR3, the DNA is TGTGCCTGGAGTGGGCAGGGTAGCGGTTTTAGCACAGATACGCAGTATTTT. Protein product: CAWSGQGSGFSTDTQYF.

The chain uses TRBV4-3 and TRBJ2-1, with D unresolved. The V gene's germline CDR1 is LGHNA and CDR2 YSLEER. CDR3 size: 15 residues. V was pared by 0 bases and J by 6 bases, with 12 bases between. The CDR3, as DNA: TGCGCCAGCAGCCAAGATTGGGCCCCTCGCAATGAGCAGTTCTTC. This sequence encodes CASSQDWAPRNEQFF.

V gene TRBV4-3 combines with J gene TRBJ1-3; possibly TRBD1 for D (5 bases). The germline CDR1 and CDR2 sequences are LGHNA and YSLEER. V was clipped by 0 bases and J by 0 bases, with 9 bases between them. The CDR3 loop spans 16 amino acids. The CDR3 loop reads CASSQDTGDSGNTIYF. The CDR3 DNA reads TGCGCCAGCAGCCAAGATACGGGGGACTCTGGAAACACCATATATTTT.

This clone showed up just once. The chain recombines TRBV25-1 with TRBJ2-1, with D possibly matching TRBD1 (6 bases). This CDR3 region has 16 residues. V lost 6 bases, J lost 4 bases, and 19 bases lay in between. Germline CDR1 and CDR2: MGHDK and SYGVNS. The CDR3 here is CASSPSWTALYNEQFF. The CDR3 nucleotides are TGTGCCAGCAGCCCAAGCTGGACAGCACTTTACAATGAGCAGTTCTTC.

The V call is TRBV9, the J call TRBJ1-2; maybe TRBD1 (5 bases). Germline-derived CDR1 and CDR2 are SGDLS and YYNGEE. This CDR3 has 14 amino acids. V lost 2 bases and J lost 2, with 10 bases in between. The CDR3 nucleotides read TGTGCCAGCAGCGTTGGGAGGGACAACTATGGCTACACCTTC. It encodes CASSVGRDNYGYTF.

V gene TRBV29-1 combines with J gene TRBJ2-7; 12 nucleotides line up with TRBD2. Trimming at V came to 5 bases and at J to 3 bases, leaving 11 bases not matched to a gene. There are 16 residues in the CDR3. The germline CDR1 and CDR2 sequences are SQVTM and ANQGSEA. CDR3 sequence (DNA): TGCAGCGTTCTTAGACTAGCGGGGGATCTTTTCTACGAGCAGTACTTC. This sequence encodes CSVLRLAGDLFYEQYF.

The chain links TRBV14 to TRBJ1-3; 7 bases are shared with TRBD1. Germline CDR1 reads SGHDN; CDR2 reads FVKESK. V dropped 3 bases and J dropped 10; count of bases not matched to a gene: 12. CDR3 length: 15 residues. The CDR3 loop is CASSHPRQGRDTIYF. CDR3 bases: TGTGCCAGCAGCCATCCCAGACAGGGACGAGATACCATATATTTT. Full variable domain (outside the CDR3, taken from reference TRBV14 and TRBJ1-3): EAGVTQFPSHSVIEKGQTVTLRCDPISGHDNLYWYRRVMGKEIKFLLHFVKESKQDESGMPNNRFLAERTGGTYSTLKVQPAELEDSGVYFCASSHPRQGRDTIYFGEGSWLTVV.